The rows below give T cell receptor beta chains drawn from one sample of a study of OX40 agonist ivuxolimab in advanced cancers. Produced via immunoSEQ multiplex PCR; TCRdb's table is partial and in-frame only. Among around 78,000 clones, over 75% were seen once, and the ten largest hold about 0.25%. Specimen: CD4+ or CD8+ T cells sorted from blood, collected in a trial of the OX40 agonist ivuxolimab. These receptor sequences come from an adult with an advanced solid tumor such as melanoma, head and neck, liver or kidney cancer. Each CDR3 is given with its conserved first and last residue. A D gene is named only where the DNA matches it firmly. Clone size is stated in some rows and not others, as once, few, many or a class when expanded.

cdr3_nt,cdr3_aa,clone_size,d_call,v_call,j_call
TGTGCCATCAGGTCGAGCGGGACCCCCTACGAGCAGTACTTC,CAIRSSGTPYEQYF,NA,TRBD2,TRBV10-3,TRBJ2-7
TGCGCCAGCAGCCCGACAACGAGCTCTGGGGCCAACGTCCTGACTTTC,CASSPTTSSGANVLTF,NA,NA,TRBV5-1,TRBJ2-6
TGTGCCAGCAGCTTATATGTTGGCGGAGTGGGTTACAATGAGCAGTTCTTC,CASSLYVGGVGYNEQFF,NA,NA,TRBV11-3,TRBJ2-1
TGTGCCAGCAGCCCGGGATTCAATTCACCCCTCCACTTT,CASSPGFNSPLHF,NA,NA,TRBV7-2,TRBJ1-6
TGTGCCAGCAGCGCCGCCGCTGCGGGAGGGACGTACGAGCAGTACTTC,CASSAAAAGGTYEQYF,NA,TRBD2,TRBV11-2,TRBJ2-7
TGTGCCAGCAGCCGTGTCCTTGGCGGGGCCTTCTACGAGCAGTACTTC,CASSRVLGGAFYEQYF,once,NA,TRBV11-3,TRBJ2-7
TGTGCCAGCAGCTCGATAGGGGCACAATCAGTAGATCAGCCCCAGCATTTT,CASSSIGAQSVDQPQHF,NA,NA,TRBV7-9,TRBJ1-5
TGCGCCAGCAGGTGGGGGGGAGCGAACACCGGGGAGCTGTTTTTT,CASRWGGANTGELFF,NA,TRBD2,TRBV5-1,TRBJ2-2
TGTGCCAGTAGGGGACAGGACGATACCTACGAGCAGTACTTC,CASRGQDDTYEQYF,once,TRBD1,TRBV19,TRBJ2-7
TGCGCCAGCAGCCAGACAGCTAACTATGGCTACACCTTC,CASSQTANYGYTF,few,NA,TRBV4-1,TRBJ1-2
TGTGCCAGTAGTAGTGGGGCAGGGGGCGCTTACAATGAGCAGTTCTTC,CASSSGAGGAYNEQFF,NA,TRBD1,TRBV19,TRBJ2-1
TGTGCCAGCAGTGACAGTGGCAACACAGATACGCAGTATTTT,CASSDSGNTDTQYF,NA,NA,TRBV6-4,TRBJ2-3
TGTGCCAGCAGCTTACGTGGGGGCGCTGAGCAGTTCTTC,CASSLRGGAEQFF,once,NA,TRBV5-4,TRBJ2-1
TGTGCCAGCAGCTTAAAGTCCAGGACAGGGGGGCAGGACTATGGCTACACCTTC,CASSLKSRTGGQDYGYTF,NA,TRBD1,TRBV11-2,TRBJ1-2
TGTGCTAGTGGTTCCCCGGGACTAGCGACGACGGGAGAGCAGTTCTTC,CASGSPGLATTGEQFF,NA,TRBD2,TRBV12-5,TRBJ2-1
TGTGCCAGCAGCCGAGAGGGGGTCAGGAACACCGGGGAGCTGTTTTTT,CASSREGVRNTGELFF,NA,NA,TRBV2,TRBJ2-2
TGTGCCAGCTCACCGCAACAGGGGTCGGGTACTGAAGCTTTCTTT,CASSPQQGSGTEAFF,NA,TRBD1,TRBV18,TRBJ1-1
TGTGCCAGCAGCCGCAGGACGCTGGAAGAGACCCAGTACTTC,CASSRRTLEETQYF,NA,NA,TRBV7-9,TRBJ2-5
TGTGCCATCAGTGTTCGTAACACTGAAGCTTTCTTT,CAISVRNTEAFF,NA,NA,TRBV10-3,TRBJ1-1
TGTGCCAGCAAGGGACTAGCGGGAACTACAATCACAGATACGCAGTATTTT,CASKGLAGTTITDTQYF,few,TRBD2,TRBV19,TRBJ2-3
TGTGCCAGCAGCTTAGTTGTGGGAGGGAACTATGGCTACACCTTC,CASSLVVGGNYGYTF,NA,NA,TRBV7-2,TRBJ1-2
TGTGCCACCCAAGACAGGACAGGGGGTGGCACTGAAGCTTTCTTT,CATQDRTGGGTEAFF,NA,TRBD1,TRBV10-3,TRBJ1-1
TGTGCCAGCAGCCCTCGAGGGACTAGCGGGAGTTTGCGCACAGATACGCAGTATTTT,CASSPRGTSGSLRTDTQYF,NA,TRBD2,TRBV7-2,TRBJ2-3
TGTGCCAGCAGTGGGTCGGCAGGGTGGGGGGATCAGCCCCAGCATTTT,CASSGSAGWGDQPQHF,NA,NA,TRBV2,TRBJ1-5
TGTGCCAGCAGCAGACGACAGGGCCTTGAGGGCTACACCTTC,CASSRRQGLEGYTF,NA,TRBD1,TRBV7-2,TRBJ1-2
TGCGCCAGCAGCTTGGCCACAGGGGACGAAAAACTGTTTTTT,CASSLATGDEKLFF,NA,TRBD1,TRBV5-1,TRBJ1-4
TGTGCCAGCAGCGACAGTCGCTCTGGAAACACCATATATTTT,CASSDSRSGNTIYF,NA,NA,TRBV4-2,TRBJ1-3
TGCGCCAGCAGCCCCGGACGGACCTACGAGCAGTACTTC,CASSPGRTYEQYF,NA,NA,TRBV10-1,TRBJ2-7
TGTGCCAGCAGCTTTGGCGGACAGTCGAACACTGAAGCTTTCTTT,CASSFGGQSNTEAFF,NA,NA,TRBV11-3,TRBJ1-1
TGTGCCAGCAGCTTAGCCCCCCCGGGGGGCGGGAGGGCCAGTGAGCAGTTCTTC,CASSLAPPGGGRASEQFF,NA,TRBD2,TRBV11-1,TRBJ2-1
TGTGCCAGCAGCCAAGATGGACAGGGGACGCAAAAACTGTTTTTT,CASSQDGQGTQKLFF,NA,TRBD1,TRBV4-2,TRBJ1-4
TGTGCCAGCAGCCCTCAGGAGGTGGGCAGAGAGACCCAGTACTTC,CASSPQEVGRETQYF,NA,NA,TRBV28,TRBJ2-5
TGTGCCAGCGTCGGGATCTTAACCTACGAGCAGTACTTC,CASVGILTYEQYF,NA,NA,TRBV6-6,TRBJ2-7
TGTGCCAGCAGCCTTGGGACTTTCTCTCAAGATACGCAGTATTTT,CASSLGTFSQDTQYF,NA,NA,TRBV5-4,TRBJ2-3
TGTGCCAGCTCGGGGACAGGGGCGGCCTCCTACGAGCAGTACTTC,CASSGTGAASYEQYF,NA,TRBD1,TRBV18,TRBJ2-7
TGTGCCAGCAGCGAAAGGGGTTCCTACAATGAGCAGTTCTTC,CASSERGSYNEQFF,NA,NA,TRBV11-2,TRBJ2-1
TGTGCCAGCAGTTTAAAGCGGGGCCGCACAGATACGCAGTATTTT,CASSLKRGRTDTQYF,NA,TRBD2,TRBV27,TRBJ2-3
TGTGCCAGCGGTGCTCTCTCGGCGTACTTC,CASGALSAYF,NA,NA,TRBV28,TRBJ2-7
TGCAGCGTCACGGACAGATACGAGCAGTACTTC,CSVTDRYEQYF,NA,NA,TRBV29-1,TRBJ2-7
TGTGCCAGCAGTTTTTACCAGACCATAAACACTGAAGCTTTCTTT,CASSFYQTINTEAFF,NA,NA,TRBV13,TRBJ1-1
TGTGCCAGCAGCCCGGAGGCTGGGGCTGGAAACACCATATATTTT,CASSPEAGAGNTIYF,NA,NA,TRBV7-2,TRBJ1-3
TGTGCCAGCAGCCGCCGGGGGGAGCTGTTTTTT,CASSRRGELFF,NA,NA,TRBV28,TRBJ2-2
TGTGCCAGCAGTACAGGTTGGGGCAGGGGCTACGAGCAGTACTTC,CASSTGWGRGYEQYF,once,NA,TRBV6-1,TRBJ2-7
TGTGCCAGCTCACCGGACTCGAGCTCTGGAAACACCATATATTTT,CASSPDSSSGNTIYF,NA,NA,TRBV18,TRBJ1-3
TGTGCCAGCAGAAAAGGACAGGGGGTCTACGAGCAGTACTTC,CASRKGQGVYEQYF,NA,TRBD1,TRBV6-1,TRBJ2-7
TGTGCCAGCTCAAGAACAGGGATGAACACTGAAGCTTTCTTT,CASSRTGMNTEAFF,NA,NA,TRBV18,TRBJ1-1
TGCGCCAGCAGGTTCGGGGGGATTGGCTCCTACGAGCAGTACTTC,CASRFGGIGSYEQYF,NA,TRBD2,TRBV5-1,TRBJ2-7
TGTGCCAGTACCGACCAGGGGATTAGCACAGATACGCAGTATTTT,CASTDQGISTDTQYF,NA,NA,TRBV19,TRBJ2-3
TGTGCCAGCAGCTTAGCCCGGGGAGGCGGTGCTTCACCCCTCCACTTT,CASSLARGGGASPLHF,NA,NA,TRBV13,TRBJ1-6
TGTGCCAGCAGCTTAGACATAGAGAACGAGCAGTACTTC,CASSLDIENEQYF,NA,NA,TRBV7-9,TRBJ2-7
TGTGCCAGCAGCGGGTCGGGAGGGAACACAGATACGCAGTATTTT,CASSGSGGNTDTQYF,once,TRBD2,TRBV6-1,TRBJ2-3
TGTGCCAGCAGTCGCCTGACAGATGGAAACACCATATATTTT,CASSRLTDGNTIYF,NA,NA,TRBV5-4,TRBJ1-3
TGTGCCAGCAGTAAACCGGGACAGGGTTACTTTTTCTTT,CASSKPGQGYFFF,NA,TRBD1,TRBV6-1,TRBJ1-1